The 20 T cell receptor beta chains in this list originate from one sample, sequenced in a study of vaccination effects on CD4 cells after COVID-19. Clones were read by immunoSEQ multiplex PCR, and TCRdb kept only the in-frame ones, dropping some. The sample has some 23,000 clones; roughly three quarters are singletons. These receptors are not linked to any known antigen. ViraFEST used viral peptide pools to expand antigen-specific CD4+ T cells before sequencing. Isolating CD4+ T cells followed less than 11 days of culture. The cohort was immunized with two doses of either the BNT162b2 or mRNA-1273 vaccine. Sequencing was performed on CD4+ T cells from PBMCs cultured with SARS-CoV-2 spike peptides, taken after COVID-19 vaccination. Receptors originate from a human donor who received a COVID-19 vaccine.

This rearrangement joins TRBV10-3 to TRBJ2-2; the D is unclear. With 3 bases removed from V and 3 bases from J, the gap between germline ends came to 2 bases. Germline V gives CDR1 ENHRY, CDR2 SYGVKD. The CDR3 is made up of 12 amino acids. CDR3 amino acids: CAISDDTGELFF. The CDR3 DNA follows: TGTGCCATCAGTGACGACACCGGGGAGCTGTTTTTT.

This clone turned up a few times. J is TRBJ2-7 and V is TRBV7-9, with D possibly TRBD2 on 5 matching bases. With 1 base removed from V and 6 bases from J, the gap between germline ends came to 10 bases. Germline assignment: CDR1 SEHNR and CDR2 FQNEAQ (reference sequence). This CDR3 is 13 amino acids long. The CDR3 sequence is CASSLGVGSEQYF. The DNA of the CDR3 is TGTGCCAGCAGCTTAGGAGTGGGGAGCGAGCAGTACTTC.

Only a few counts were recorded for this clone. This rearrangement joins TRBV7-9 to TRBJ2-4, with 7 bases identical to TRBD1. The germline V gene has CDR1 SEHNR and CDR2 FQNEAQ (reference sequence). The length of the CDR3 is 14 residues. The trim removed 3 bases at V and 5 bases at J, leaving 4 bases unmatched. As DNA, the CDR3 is TGTGCCAGCAGCTTCCGTGGACAGGAAAACATTCAGTACTTC. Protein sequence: CASSFRGQENIQYF.

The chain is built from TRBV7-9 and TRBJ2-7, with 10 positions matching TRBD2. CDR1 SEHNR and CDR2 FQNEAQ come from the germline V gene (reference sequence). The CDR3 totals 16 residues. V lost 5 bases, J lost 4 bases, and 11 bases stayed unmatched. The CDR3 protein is CASSPGASGGSYEQYF. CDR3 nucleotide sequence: TGTGCCAGCAGCCCGGGGGCTAGCGGGGGTTCATACGAGCAGTACTTC.

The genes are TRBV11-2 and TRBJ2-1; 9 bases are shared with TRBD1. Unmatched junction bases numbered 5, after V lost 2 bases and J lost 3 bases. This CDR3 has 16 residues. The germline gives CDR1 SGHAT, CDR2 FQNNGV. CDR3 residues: CASSLFRTGVYNEQFF. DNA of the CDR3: TGTGCCAGCAGCTTATTCCGGACAGGGGTCTACAATGAGCAGTTCTTC.

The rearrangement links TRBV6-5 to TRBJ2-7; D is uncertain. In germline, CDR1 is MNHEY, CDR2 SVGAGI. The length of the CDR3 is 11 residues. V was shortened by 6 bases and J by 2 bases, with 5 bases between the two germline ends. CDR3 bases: TGTGCCAGCAGCATGGCCTACGAGCAGTACTTC. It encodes CASSMAYEQYF.

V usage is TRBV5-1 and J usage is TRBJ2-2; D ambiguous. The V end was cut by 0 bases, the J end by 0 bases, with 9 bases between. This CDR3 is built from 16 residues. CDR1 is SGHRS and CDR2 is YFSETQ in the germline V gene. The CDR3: CASSLGPRTNTGELFF. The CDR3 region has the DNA TGCGCCAGCAGCTTGGGACCTAGGACGAACACCGGGGAGCTGTTTTTT. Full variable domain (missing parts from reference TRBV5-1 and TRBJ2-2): KAGVTQTPRYLIKTRGQQVTLSCSPISGHRSVSWYQQTPGQGLQFLFEYFSETQRNKGNFPGRFSGRQFSNSRSEMNVSTLELGDSALYLCASSLGPRTNTGELFFGEGSRLTVL.

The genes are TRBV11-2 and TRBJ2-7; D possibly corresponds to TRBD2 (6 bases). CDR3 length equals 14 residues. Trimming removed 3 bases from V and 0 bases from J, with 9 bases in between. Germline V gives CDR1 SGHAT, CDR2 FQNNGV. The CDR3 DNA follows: TGTGCCAGCAGCTTGACCGGGGGCTCCTACGAGCAGTACTTC. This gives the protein CASSLTGGSYEQYF.

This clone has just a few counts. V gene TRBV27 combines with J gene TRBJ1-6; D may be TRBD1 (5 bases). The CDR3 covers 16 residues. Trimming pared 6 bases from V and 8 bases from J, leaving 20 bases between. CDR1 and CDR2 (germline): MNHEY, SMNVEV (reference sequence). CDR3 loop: CASSRWGNSGDSPLHF. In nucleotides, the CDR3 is TGTGCCAGCAGCCGATGGGGCAACTCGGGAGATTCACCCCTCCACTTT.

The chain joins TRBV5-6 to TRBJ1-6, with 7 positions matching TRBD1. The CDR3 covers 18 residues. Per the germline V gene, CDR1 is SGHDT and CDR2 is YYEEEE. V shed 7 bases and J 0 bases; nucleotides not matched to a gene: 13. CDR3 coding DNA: TGTGCCAGCCGTCAGAAGGAGGACAGGAGCTCCTATAATTCACCCCTCCACTTT. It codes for CASRQKEDRSSYNSPLHF.

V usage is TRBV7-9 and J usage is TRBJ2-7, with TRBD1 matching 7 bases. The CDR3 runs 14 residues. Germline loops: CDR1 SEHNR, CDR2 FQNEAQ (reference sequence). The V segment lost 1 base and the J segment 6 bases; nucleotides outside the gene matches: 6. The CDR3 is CASSLGQTGSEQYF. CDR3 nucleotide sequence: TGTGCCAGCAGCTTAGGCCAGACAGGGAGCGAGCAGTACTTC.

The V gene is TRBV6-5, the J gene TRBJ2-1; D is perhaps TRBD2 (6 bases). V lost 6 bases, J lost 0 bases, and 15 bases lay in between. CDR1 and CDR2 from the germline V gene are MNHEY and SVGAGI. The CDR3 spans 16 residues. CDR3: CASSYGGVRSYNEQFF. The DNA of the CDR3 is TGTGCCAGCAGCTACGGCGGGGTCCGCTCCTACAATGAGCAGTTCTTC.

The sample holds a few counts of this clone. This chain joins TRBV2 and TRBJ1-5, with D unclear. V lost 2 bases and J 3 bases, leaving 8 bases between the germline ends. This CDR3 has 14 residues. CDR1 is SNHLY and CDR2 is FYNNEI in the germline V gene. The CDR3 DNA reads TGTGCCAGCAGTGAATCGGGTTTCAATCAGCCCCAGCATTTT. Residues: CASSESGFNQPQHF.

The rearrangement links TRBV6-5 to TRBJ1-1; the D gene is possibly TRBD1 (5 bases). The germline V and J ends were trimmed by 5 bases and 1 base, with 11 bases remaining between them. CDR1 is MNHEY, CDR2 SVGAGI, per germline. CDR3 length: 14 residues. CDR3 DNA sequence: TGTGCCAGCAGTCCAGGGTGGGCGAACACTGAAGCTTTCTTT. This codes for CASSPGWANTEAFF.

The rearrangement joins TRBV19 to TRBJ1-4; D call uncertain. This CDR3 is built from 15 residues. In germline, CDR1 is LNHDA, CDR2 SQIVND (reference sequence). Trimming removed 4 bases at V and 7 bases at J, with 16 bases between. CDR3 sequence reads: CASSTPRRIGEKLFF. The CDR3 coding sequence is TGTGCCAGTAGTACACCCAGGAGAATAGGTGAAAAACTGTTTTTT.

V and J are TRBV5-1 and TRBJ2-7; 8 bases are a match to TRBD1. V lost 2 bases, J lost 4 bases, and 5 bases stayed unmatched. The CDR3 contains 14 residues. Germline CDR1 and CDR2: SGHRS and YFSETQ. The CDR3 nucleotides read TGCGCCAGCAGCTTAATGACAGGGGAGTACGAGCAGTACTTC. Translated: CASSLMTGEYEQYF.

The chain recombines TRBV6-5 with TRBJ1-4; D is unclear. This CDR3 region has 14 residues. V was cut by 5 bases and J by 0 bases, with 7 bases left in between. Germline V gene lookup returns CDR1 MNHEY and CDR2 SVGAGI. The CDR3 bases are TGTGCCAGCAGTCTTTATACAACTAATGAAAAACTGTTTTTT. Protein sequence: CASSLYTTNEKLFF.

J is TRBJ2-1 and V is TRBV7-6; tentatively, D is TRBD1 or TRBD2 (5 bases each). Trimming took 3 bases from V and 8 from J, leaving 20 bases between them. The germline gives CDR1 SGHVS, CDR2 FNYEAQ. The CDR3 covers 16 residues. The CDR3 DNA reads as TGTGCCAGCAGCTTGGGAACCGGGACCAAGAGGCATGAGCAGTTCTTC. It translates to CASSLGTGTKRHEQFF.

The CDR3 here is CASTEGRGRRKLYQETQYF. The DNA for the CDR3 is TGTGCCAGCACTGAGGGCAGGGGGCGGAGGAAACTGTACCAAGAGACCCAGTACTTC. The chain employs TRBV11-2 and TRBJ2-5; 8 bases match TRBD1. The V gene's germline CDR1 is SGHAT and CDR2 FQNNGV. This CDR3 is built from 19 residues. V lost 7 bases and J lost 0; bases outside the gene matches: 19.

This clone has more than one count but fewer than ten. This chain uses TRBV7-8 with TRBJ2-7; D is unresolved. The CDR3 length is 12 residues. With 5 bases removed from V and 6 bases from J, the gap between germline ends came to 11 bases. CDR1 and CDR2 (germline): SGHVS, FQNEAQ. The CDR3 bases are TGTGCCAGCAGCCCGGGCGGAACCGAGCAGTACTTC. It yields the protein CASSPGGTEQYF. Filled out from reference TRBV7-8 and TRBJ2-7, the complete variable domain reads GAGVSQSPRYKVAKRGQDVALRCDPISGHVSLFWYQQALGQGPEFLTYFQNEAQLDKSGLPSDRFFAERPEGSVSTLKIQRTQQEDSAVYLCASSPGGTEQYFGPGTRLTVT.